The 3 T cell receptor beta chains given below trace back to one sample, sequenced in a study of OX40 agonist ivuxolimab in advanced cancers. Here immunoSEQ multiplex PCR was the method, and the copy in TCRdb shows in-frame clones only, minus some. The table has under 80,000 clones, 85% seen once. The specimen was CD4+ or CD8+ T cells sorted from blood, collected in a trial of the OX40 agonist ivuxolimab. These receptors all come from an adult with an advanced solid tumor such as melanoma, head and neck, liver or kidney cancer.

The chain employs TRBV2 and TRBJ1-4; D not resolved. The CDR3 is made up of 11 amino acids. The V gene's germline CDR1 is SNHLY and CDR2 FYNNEI. Deletions cut 1 base from V and 7 bases from J, with 1 base between. CDR3 amino acids: CASSEGEKLFF. The CDR3 DNA reads as TGTGCCAGCAGTGAAGGTGAAAAACTGTTTTTT.

The V call is TRBV28, the J call TRBJ2-7, with 11 bases lining up with TRBD1. Looked up from germline, CDR1 is MDHEN and CDR2 is SYDVKM. The CDR3 sequence is 14 residues long. V trimming: 6 bases; J trimming: 2 bases; junction bases outside the gene matches: 3. The CDR3 region is CASRLGQGAYEQYF. CDR3 sequence (DNA): TGTGCCAGCAGATTGGGACAGGGGGCCTACGAGCAGTACTTC.

This chain's CDR3 is CASASGTVTYEQYF. The CDR3 nucleotides read TGTGCCAGCGCCTCCGGGACGGTTACCTACGAGCAGTACTTC. This chain joins TRBV28 and TRBJ2-7; D tentatively fits TRBD1 or TRBD2 (5 bases each). The V end was cut by 8 bases, the J end by 2 bases, with 16 bases between. Germline V gene data show CDR1 as MDHEN and CDR2 as SYDVKM. This CDR3 contains 14 residues.